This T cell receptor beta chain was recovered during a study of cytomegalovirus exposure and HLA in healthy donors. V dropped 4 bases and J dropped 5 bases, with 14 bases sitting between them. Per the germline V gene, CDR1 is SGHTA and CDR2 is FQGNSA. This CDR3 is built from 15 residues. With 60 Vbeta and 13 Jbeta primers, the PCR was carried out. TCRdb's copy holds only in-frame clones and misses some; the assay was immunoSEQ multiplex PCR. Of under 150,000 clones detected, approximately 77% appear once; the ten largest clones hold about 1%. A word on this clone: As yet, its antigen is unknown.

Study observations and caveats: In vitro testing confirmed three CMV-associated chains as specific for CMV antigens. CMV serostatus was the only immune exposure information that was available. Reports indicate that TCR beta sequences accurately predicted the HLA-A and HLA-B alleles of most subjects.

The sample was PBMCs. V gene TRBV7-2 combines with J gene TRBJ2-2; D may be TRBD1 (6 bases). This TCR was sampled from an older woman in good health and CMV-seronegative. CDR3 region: CASSYRVPGTGELFF. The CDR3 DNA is TGTGCCAGCAGCTACAGGGTCCCGGGGACCGGGGAGCTGTTTTTT.